This section outlines one T cell receptor beta chain sequence together with its context. In this sample, this clonotype turned up many times. Its antigen has not been determined. No much larger clonotype is one base removed from it; base qualities were not supplied. The Miltenyi Naive CD4+ T Cell Isolation kit was used to purify naive CD4+ T cells, and CD25 microbeads were used to remove Tregs. Tregs, naive and memory CD4+ T cells from tumor, blood and ipsilateral draining lymph nodes of five breast cancer patients underwent full-length TCR alpha and beta sequencing. Tumor tissue, along with lymph nodes from ipsilateral axillary dissection, was perfused with PBS, minced, and then digested using collagenase I and hyaluronidase. Ficoll density gradient centrifugation was used to isolate mononuclear cells from lymph nodes or from roughly 51 ml of peripheral blood. Sorted cell populations were confirmed by FACS to exceed 90% purity.

The record originates from a study (dated by TCRdb to the mid-2010s). Some background on the complete study: The study tested whether tumor-infiltrating Tregs in breast cancer are recruited from blood Tregs or converted in situ from other CD4+ T cell subsets. Beyond this particular receptor, the publication reports: Tumor memory CD4+ T cell TCR gene usage was found to cluster with blood and lymph node memory CD4+ cells and with lymph node naive CD4+ cells. Tumor-infiltrating Treg TCR alpha and beta sequences overlapped most with tumor naive CD4+ T cells, then with blood naive CD4+ T cells. The validation in the larger cohort was limited to a single TCR beta V-J rearrangement instead of whole repertoires.

Full-length TCR variable regions were amplified by 5' RACE PCR with constant-region reverse primers, and semi-nested PCR with Nested Universal Primer A was subsequently performed. The ReliaPrep RNA Cell Miniprep System was used to extract total RNA, which was then reverse transcribed into 5'RACE-ready cDNA with the SMARTer RACE 5'/3' Kit. Multiplex adaptors were used to barcode full-length TCR alpha and beta libraries, and the barcoded libraries were sequenced on an Illumina MiSeq. The source study handled its data this way. Sequencing data were pooled across the five patients for each of nine subset-tissue groups and compared by unsupervised clustering of TCR gene usage. The Morisita-Horn index, with shared sequences weighted by their contribution to each repertoire, was used to calculate repertoire similarity. The public reads were reanalyzed by TCRdb: fastp trimming at Q25, MiXCR alignment, in-frame beta chains only. Entries that share a CDR3 protein sequence are merged under the most common genes and DNA. The V and J calls here are based on TCRdb, not the publication. This sample gives about 40,000 distinct CDR3 sequences in total; approximately 19% of them show up just once. Of the sample, under 3.5% falls within the top ten clones.

The CDR3 has 16 amino acids, counting the end cysteine and phenylalanine. CDR3 DNA only is kept here, 48 bases in frame from base 1. Looking up the germline V gene yields CDR1 SGHVS and CDR2 FQNEAQ. V is pared back by 4 bases and J by 1 base, with 16 bases lying between the germline termini. This TCR was sampled from a female donor with breast cancer. The chain was built from TRBV7-8 and TRBJ1-1; a tentative D call is TRBD1 (6 bases match). The sequenced sample was naive CD4+ T cells sorted from a lymph node. The label giving this sample's cell subset or site can be read as: naive CD4+ T cells, CD4+CD45RA+CD25-. The DNA sequence is TGTGCCAGCAGCTCCCAGACAGGCGTCTCGAACACTGAAGCTTTCTTT. This gives the protein CASSSQTGVSNTEAFF.